The source of this TCR beta chain is a study of T cell changes during pregnancy in multiple sclerosis. V lost 6 bases to trimming and J lost 3 bases, with 15 bases between them. The CDR3 totals 14 residues. CDR1 and CDR2 (germline): MDHEN, SYDVKM. Generated by immunoSEQ multiplex PCR, the TCRdb table keeps only in-frame clones and is missing some. Of about 40,000 clones listed, roughly 94% are singletons. The origin of this receptor is a female donor with multiple sclerosis, enrolled in a pregnancy study. This chain links TRBV28 with TRBJ2-7, with D unresolved. The starting material was peripheral blood, obtained in the third trimester of pregnancy. The CDR3 here is CASSPPNGFYEQYF. DNA for the CDR3: TGTGCCAGCAGCCCGCCAAACGGTTTCTACGAGCAGTACTTC.